This TCR beta chain was found in a study of blood T cell repertoires in COVID-19. For the study at large: PBMCs, B-cell-depleted T cells, or T cells provided the cDNA or gDNA that made up the material.

Deletions cut 3 bases from V and 1 base from J, with 13 bases between. Per germline, CDR1 KGHSH and CDR2 LQKENI. CDR3 length equals 16 residues. Profiling relied on immunoSEQ multiplex PCR, and the TCRdb table lists in-frame clones only, not all of them. The sample lists 430,000 or so clones; over 75% were seen once. Recruits, aged roughly 18 to 100 years, lived in roughly 22 US areas. Donors in Cohort 3 counted as recovered after two negative PCRs, clearance, or symptom resolution. The TCR comes from a woman in her thirties or forties who had recovered from COVID-19. The chain carries TRBV18 and TRBJ1-3; D gene ambiguous. The source material was PBMCs or T cells enriched from blood (not recorded which). The CDR3 nucleotides read TGTGCCAGCTCACCTAACGAATTGAGTTCTGGAAACACCATATATTTT. It yields the protein CASSPNELSSGNTIYF.